The clone carrying this TCR beta chain was observed a few times. Its antigen is currently unknown. V shed 3 bases and J shed 0 bases, with 9 bases lying between them. The germline gives CDR1 SGHAT, CDR2 FQNNGV. The CDR3 is made up of 15 amino acids. The source of the sample is a study of a mutant IDH1 vaccine in newly diagnosed glioma. Study-level background: The treated group averaged approximately 42 years old and was 62.5% male, around 38% female. In the visit schedule, V12 fell in week 35, while V13 fell in week 47.

TCRdb keeps only in-frame clones here, not all; method: immunoSEQ multiplex PCR. The repertoire includes about 94,000 clones, approximately 89% of them detected once, and approximately 0.8% sits in the top ten. Specified time point: week 47, end of study. The study gave 300 ug of mutant IDH1 20-mer peptide per vaccine dose, with topical imiquimod. Patients came in for eight vaccinations, in weeks 1, 3, 5, 7, 11, 15, 19 and 23. Sequences were derived from PBMCs, sampled from a glioma patient whose treatment included an IDH1 peptide vaccine. This clonotype was sampled from a woman aged 45 to 65 with glioma. The chain has TRBV11-2 and TRBJ2-1; a weak D match, TRBD1 (5 bases). For the CDR3, the DNA is TGTGCCAGCAGCTTCGGACACGTCTCCTACAATGAGCAGTTCTTC. It codes for CASSFGHVSYNEQFF.